This T cell receptor (beta chain) was captured in a study of cytomegalovirus exposure and HLA in healthy donors. The sample holds one count of this clone. The study ran its PCR with 60 Vbeta and 13 Jbeta primers. Profiled with immunoSEQ multiplex PCR; TCRdb holds only in-frame clones, not every one. The table lists about 88,000 clones, about 90% of them singletons. With 3 bases removed from V and 7 bases from J, the gap between germline ends came to 15 bases. The CDR3 length is 15 residues. The germline CDR1 and CDR2 sequences are ENHRY and SYGVKD. The receptor comes from a man between 18 and 29 years old in good health and CMV-seronegative. The J gene is TRBJ2-2, the V gene TRBV10-3, with D possibly being TRBD2 (6 bases). The sample consisted of PBMCs. CDR3 in amino acids: CAISDPGRAIGELFF. The CDR3 DNA follows: TGTGCCATCAGTGACCCCGGGAGAGCGATCGGGGAGCTGTTTTTT.